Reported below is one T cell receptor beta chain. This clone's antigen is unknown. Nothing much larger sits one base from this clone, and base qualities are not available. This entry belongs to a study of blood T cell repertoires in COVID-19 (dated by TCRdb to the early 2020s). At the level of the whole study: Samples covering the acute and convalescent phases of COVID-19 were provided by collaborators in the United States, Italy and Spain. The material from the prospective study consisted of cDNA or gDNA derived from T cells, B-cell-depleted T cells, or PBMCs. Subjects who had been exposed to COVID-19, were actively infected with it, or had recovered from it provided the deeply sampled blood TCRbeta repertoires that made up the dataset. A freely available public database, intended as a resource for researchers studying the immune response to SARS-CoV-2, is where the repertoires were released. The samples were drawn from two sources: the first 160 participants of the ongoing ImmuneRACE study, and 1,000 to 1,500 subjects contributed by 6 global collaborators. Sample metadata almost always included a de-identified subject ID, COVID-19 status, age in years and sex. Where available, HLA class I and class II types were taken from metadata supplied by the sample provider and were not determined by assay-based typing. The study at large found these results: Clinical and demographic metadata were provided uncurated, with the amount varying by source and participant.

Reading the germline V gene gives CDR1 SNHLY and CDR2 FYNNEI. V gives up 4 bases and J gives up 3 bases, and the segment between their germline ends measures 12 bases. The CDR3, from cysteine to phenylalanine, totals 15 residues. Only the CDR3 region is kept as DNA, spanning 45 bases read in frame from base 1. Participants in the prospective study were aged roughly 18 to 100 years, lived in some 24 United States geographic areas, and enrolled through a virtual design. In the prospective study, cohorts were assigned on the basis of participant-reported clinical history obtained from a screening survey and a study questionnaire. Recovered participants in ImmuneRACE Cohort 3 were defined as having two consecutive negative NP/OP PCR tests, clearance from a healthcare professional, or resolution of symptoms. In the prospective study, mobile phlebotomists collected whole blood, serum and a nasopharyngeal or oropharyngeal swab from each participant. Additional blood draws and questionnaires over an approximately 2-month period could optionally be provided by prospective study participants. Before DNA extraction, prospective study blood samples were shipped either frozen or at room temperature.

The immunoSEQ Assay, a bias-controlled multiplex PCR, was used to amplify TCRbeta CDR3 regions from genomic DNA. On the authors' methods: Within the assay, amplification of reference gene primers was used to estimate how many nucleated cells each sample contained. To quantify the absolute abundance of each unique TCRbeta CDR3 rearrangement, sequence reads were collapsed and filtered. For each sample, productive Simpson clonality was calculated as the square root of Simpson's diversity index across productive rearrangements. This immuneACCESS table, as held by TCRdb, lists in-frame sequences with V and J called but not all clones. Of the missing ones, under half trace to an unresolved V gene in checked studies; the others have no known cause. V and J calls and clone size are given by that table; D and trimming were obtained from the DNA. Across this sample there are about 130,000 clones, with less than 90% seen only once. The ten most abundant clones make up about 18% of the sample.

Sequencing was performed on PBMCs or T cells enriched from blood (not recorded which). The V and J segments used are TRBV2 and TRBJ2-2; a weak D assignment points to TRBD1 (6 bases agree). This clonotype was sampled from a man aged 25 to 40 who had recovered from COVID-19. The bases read TGTGCCAGCAGTGCTACGGGACACCACACCGGGGAGCTGTTTTTT. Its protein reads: CASSATGHHTGELFF.